Reported below is one T cell receptor (beta chain). The sample belongs to a study of CD8+ T cells in alopecia areata. Germline V gives CDR1 MNHNS, CDR2 SASEGT. The CDR3 has 19 residues. Trimming left V 1 base short and J 8 bases short, with 27 bases between. RNA, once extracted, was reverse transcribed into cDNA for use as the sequencing template. The data were produced by immunoSEQ multiplex PCR, yet TCRdb's version contains in-frame clones alone and is incomplete. The data contain 45,000 to 60,000 clones, about 96% of them seen just once; the ten biggest clones take up 20% to 30%. The chain employs TRBV6-1 and TRBJ2-1; maybe TRBD1 (7 bases). This receptor was taken from a human donor with alopecia areata. Source: CD8+ T cells sorted from blood, taken at week 0. CDR3 protein: CASSEVWRRGPLACDEQFF. CDR3 coding DNA: TGTGCCAGCAGTGAAGTTTGGAGGAGGGGGCCTCTAGCCTGCGATGAGCAGTTCTTC.